The next 13 T cell receptor beta chains were all read from a single sample in a study of cytomegalovirus exposure and HLA in healthy donors. PCR was performed using 60 Vbeta and 13 Jbeta primers. Profiling relied on immunoSEQ multiplex PCR, and the TCRdb table lists in-frame clones only, not all of them. Of about 200,000 clones listed, roughly four fifths are singletons. Sequencing was done on a sample of PBMCs. These receptors all stem from a woman in her late teens or twenties in good health and CMV-seronegative.

The CDR3 loop reads CASSAGTGGFYGYTF. In nucleotides, the CDR3 is TGTGCCAGCAGTGCCGGGACAGGGGGCTTCTATGGCTACACCTTC. The rearrangement uses TRBV6-1 and TRBJ1-2; 12 bases align to TRBD1. Germline V gives CDR1 MNHNS, CDR2 SASEGT. The CDR3 length is 15 residues. With V trimmed by 4 bases and J by 4 bases, 4 bases remained unmatched.

This chain joins TRBV19 and TRBJ1-1; possibly TRBD1 for D (5 bases). This CDR3 is built from 14 residues. In germline, CDR1 is LNHDA, CDR2 SQIVND (reference sequence). Trimming removed 3 bases from V and 2 bases from J, with 10 bases in between. In nucleotides, the CDR3 is TGTGCCAGTAGTATCCCTCAGGGTAACACTGAAGCTTTCTTT. This codes for CASSIPQGNTEAFF.

The chain employs TRBV7-2 and TRBJ2-5; 7 nucleotides line up with TRBD2. Matching the DNA end better, TRBJ2-7 makes the J call doubtful. CDR3 size: 15 residues. Germline assignment: CDR1 SGHTA and CDR2 FQGNSA. CDR3 protein: CASSLFAGVSYEQYF. As DNA, the CDR3 is TGTGCCAGCAGCTTATTCGCGGGAGTTTCGTACGAGCAGTACTTC.

The V and J genes are TRBV7-2 and TRBJ1-1, with D possibly matching TRBD1 (5 bases). The CDR3 consists of 15 residues. Germline CDR1 SGHTA, CDR2 FQGNSA. Between the trimmed V and J ends, which lost 4 bases and 0 bases, there was a span of 12 bases. CDR3 protein: CASSSRVGVNTEAFF. In DNA, the CDR3 is TGTGCCAGCAGCTCTAGGGTAGGGGTGAACACTGAAGCTTTCTTT. The full variable domain, its missing parts supplied by reference TRBV7-2 and TRBJ1-1, is GAGVSQSPSNKVTEKGKDVELRCDPISGHTALYWYRQSLGQGLEFLIYFQGNSAPDKSGLPSDRFSAERTGGSVSTLTIQRTQQEDSAVYLCASSSRVGVNTEAFFGQGTRLTVV.

This clone was counted once. The genes are TRBV5-8 and TRBJ2-5, with D perhaps matching TRBD2 (5 bases). Germline V lookup: CDR1 SGHTS, CDR2 YDEGEE. V was cut by 4 bases and J by 5 bases, with 12 bases left in between. The CDR3 is 13 amino acids. CDR3 sequence reads: CASSRSRRETQYF. CDR3 coding DNA: TGTGCCAGCAGCAGAAGTAGGAGGGAGACCCAGTACTTC.

For this clone: The same CDR3 can be traced to other DNA sequences in this sample. The chain joins TRBV7-9 to TRBJ2-7; D gene ambiguous. The V and J ends lost 2 bases and 2 bases respectively, with 4 bases between them. The V gene's germline CDR1 is SEHNR and CDR2 FQNEAQ (reference sequence). This CDR3 contains 12 residues. CDR3 region: CASSLLTYEQYF. The CDR3 DNA is TGTGCCAGCAGCTTACTAACCTACGAGCAGTACTTC.

This clone appeared a few times. The chain is built from TRBV27 and TRBJ2-5; 7 bases line up with TRBD1. This CDR3 is 13 amino acids long. Germline-derived CDR1 and CDR2 are MNHEY and SMNVEV (reference sequence). Trimming at V came to 4 bases and at J to 5 bases, leaving 4 bases not matched to a gene. Written as DNA, the CDR3 is TGTGCCAGCAGTTCGAGGGGGCGCGAGACCCAGTACTTC. It encodes CASSSRGRETQYF.

The sample holds a few counts of this clone. This chain uses TRBV10-2 with TRBJ2-7, with 10 bases fitting TRBD2. The germline gives CDR1 WSHSY, CDR2 SAAADI. V dropped 3 bases and J dropped 3; count of bases not matched to a gene: 2. This CDR3 spans 14 amino acids. CDR3 sequence (DNA): TGCGCCAGCAGTGACCGGACTAGCGGCTACGAGCAGTACTTC. It translates to CASSDRTSGYEQYF.

This chain connects TRBV7-9 to TRBJ1-2; TRBD1 agrees at 11 bases. CDR3 length: 17 amino acids. CDR1 and CDR2 (germline): SEHNR, FQNEAQ (reference sequence). V gave up 5 bases and J gave up 4 bases; unmatched junction bases: 12. CDR3 nucleotide sequence: TGTGCCAGCAGCACCAGAAGGGGGACAGGGGGACCCTATGGCTACACCTTC. It specifies CASSTRRGTGGPYGYTF.

The CDR3 loop is CASSTLSQGRNTEAFF. The DNA for the CDR3 is TGTGCCAGCAGTACTCTATCTCAGGGTAGGAACACTGAAGCTTTCTTT. This chain joins TRBV27 and TRBJ1-1; D may be TRBD1 (5 bases). The length of the CDR3 is 16 residues. Germline-derived CDR1 and CDR2 are MNHEY and SMNVEV (reference sequence). The germline V and J ends were trimmed by 5 bases and 1 base, with 17 bases remaining between them.

The rearrangement joins TRBV11-3 to TRBJ2-6, with TRBD1 matching 10 bases. CDR3 length equals 18 residues. Germline CDR1 reads SGHNT; CDR2 reads YENEEA. The V gene end was trimmed by 5 bases and the J gene end by 1 base; junction bases not matched to a gene: 8. CDR3 nucleotides: TGTGCCAGCAGCCCCTGGACAGGGGGACCTTCTGGGGCCAACGTCCTGACTTTC. Translated, it gives CASSPWTGGPSGANVLTF.

This sequence joins TRBV7-2 and TRBJ2-7, with 7 positions matching TRBD1. Germline lookup yields CDR1 SGHTA and CDR2 FQGNSA. V shed 2 bases, J shed 0 bases, and the junction held 4 bases outside the gene matches. This CDR3 comprises 15 residues. The CDR3 DNA follows: TGTGCCAGCAGCTTAATCGGGGACAGCTCCTACGAGCAGTACGTC. This encodes CASSLIGDSSYEQYV.

The rearrangement links TRBV19 to TRBJ2-2; TRBD2 matches 7 bases. The CDR3 loop spans 14 amino acids. CDR1 is LNHDA, CDR2 SQIVND, per germline (reference sequence). V shed 3 bases, J shed 5 bases, and the junction held 3 bases outside the gene matches. The CDR3 nucleotides read TGTGCCAGTAGTATCTGGGGGGGTACCGGGGAGCTGTTTTTT. This encodes CASSIWGGTGELFF. Variable domain in full (rest from reference TRBV19 and TRBJ2-2): DGGITQSPKYLFRKEGQNVTLSCEQNLNHDAMYWYRQDPGQGLRLIYYSQIVNDFQKGDIAEGYSVSREKKESFPLTVTSAQKNPTAFYLCASSIWGGTGELFFGEGSRLTVL.